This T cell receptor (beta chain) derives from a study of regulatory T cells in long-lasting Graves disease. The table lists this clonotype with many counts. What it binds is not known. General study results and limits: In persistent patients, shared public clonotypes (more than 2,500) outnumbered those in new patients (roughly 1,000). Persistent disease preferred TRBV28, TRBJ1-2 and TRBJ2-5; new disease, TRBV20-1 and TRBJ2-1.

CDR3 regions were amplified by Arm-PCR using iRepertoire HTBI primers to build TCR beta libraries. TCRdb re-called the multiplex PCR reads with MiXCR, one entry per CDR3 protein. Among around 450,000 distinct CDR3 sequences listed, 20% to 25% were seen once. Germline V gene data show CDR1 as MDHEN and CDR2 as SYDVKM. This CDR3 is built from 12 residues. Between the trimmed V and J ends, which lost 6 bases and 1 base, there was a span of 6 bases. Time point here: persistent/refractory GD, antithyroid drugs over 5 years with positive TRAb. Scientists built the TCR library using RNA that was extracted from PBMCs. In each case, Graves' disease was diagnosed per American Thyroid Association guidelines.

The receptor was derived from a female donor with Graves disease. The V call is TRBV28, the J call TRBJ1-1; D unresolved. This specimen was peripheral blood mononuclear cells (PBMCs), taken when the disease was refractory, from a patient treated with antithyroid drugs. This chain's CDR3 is CASRRSNTEAFF. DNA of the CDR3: TGTGCCAGCAGGCGATCGAACACTGAAGCTTTCTTT.